This is a list of T cell receptor beta chains from one sample in a study of blood T cells in healthy people across ages. Each CDR3 protein gets one entry after TCRdb re-called the 5' RACE reads with MiXCR. The sample shows approximately 730,000 distinct CDR3 sequences, about 55% of them seen only once. Sequencing was carried out using blood. The origin of the receptors is a man older than 75 in good health. The CDR3 runs from the conserved cysteine through the conserved F or W. The order of the fields is D gene, V gene, clone size, J gene, CDR3 DNA, CDR3 protein. A D gene is named only where the DNA matches it firmly. Clone size is stated in some rows and not others, as once, few, many or a class when expanded.

D gene: .; V gene: TRBV30; clone size: .; J gene: TRBJ1-1; CDR3 DNA: TGTGCCTGGAGCGCAAGTGGCTTCACTGAAGCTTTCTTT; CDR3 protein: CAWSASGFTEAFF
D gene: TRBD2; V gene: TRBV20-1; clone size: .; J gene: TRBJ2-7; CDR3 DNA: TGCAGTGCCCCGGGGGGGGGGATCTACGAGCAGTACTTC; CDR3 protein: CSAPGGGIYEQYF
D gene: .; V gene: TRBV6-5; clone size: .; J gene: TRBJ2-7; CDR3 DNA: TGTGCCAGCAGTGAATCCCCGGGACGGATCTACGAGCAGTACTTC; CDR3 protein: CASSESPGRIYEQYF
D gene: TRBD1; V gene: TRBV7-9; clone size: .; J gene: TRBJ1-2; CDR3 DNA: TGTGCCAGCAGCTCCACTGCCGGGACAGGGGCATTCTATGGCTACACCTTC; CDR3 protein: CASSSTAGTGAFYGYTF
D gene: .; V gene: TRBV20-1; clone size: few; J gene: TRBJ1-6; CDR3 DNA: TGCAGTGCTAGAAAGGGAGCAGATAATTCACCCCTCCACTTT; CDR3 protein: CSARKGADNSPLHF
D gene: TRBD1; V gene: TRBV7-3; clone size: few; J gene: TRBJ2-3; CDR3 DNA: TGTGCCAGCAGCAGCGAGGGGGCCGATACGCAGTATTTT; CDR3 protein: CASSSEGADTQYF
D gene: TRBD2; V gene: TRBV9; clone size: .; J gene: TRBJ2-5; CDR3 DNA: TGTGCCAGCAGCGTAGTGCCAGCGGGAGGGTCAGAGACCCAGTACTTC; CDR3 protein: CASSVVPAGGSETQYF
D gene: .; V gene: TRBV3-1; clone size: few; J gene: TRBJ2-3; CDR3 DNA: TGTGCCAGCAGCCAAGATTGGCTAGAGCACAGATACGCGTATTTT; CDR3 protein: CASSQDWLEHRYAYF
D gene: TRBD2; V gene: TRBV7-2; clone size: .; J gene: TRBJ2-7; CDR3 DNA: TGTGCCAGCAGCTTAGAGATGACTAGCGGAACCTACGAGCAGTACTTC; CDR3 protein: CASSLEMTSGTYEQYF
D gene: .; V gene: TRBV29-1; clone size: .; J gene: TRBJ2-4; CDR3 DNA: TGTAGCGTTGAAGGCGGCGGGAAGGGCATTCAGTACTTC; CDR3 protein: CSVEGGGKGIQYF
D gene: .; V gene: TRBV13; clone size: .; J gene: TRBJ2-7; CDR3 DNA: TGTGCCAGCAGCAGCAAGGTCGGGGGCCCTTCCACCTACGAGCAGTACTTC; CDR3 protein: CASSSKVGGPSTYEQYF
D gene: .; V gene: TRBV25-1; clone size: .; J gene: TRBJ2-5; CDR3 DNA: TGTGCCAGCAAGTTAGGTGGCAGGGCGGTGAAGACCCAGTACTTC; CDR3 protein: CASKLGGRAVKTQYF
D gene: .; V gene: TRBV6-4; clone size: .; J gene: TRBJ2-2; CDR3 DNA: TGTGCCAGCAGTGACTCTCGCAGGGGGGTCACCGGGGAGCTGTTTTTT; CDR3 protein: CASSDSRRGVTGELFF
D gene: .; V gene: TRBV5-1; clone size: .; J gene: TRBJ2-7; CDR3 DNA: TGCGCCAGCAGCAACGGGCCTTCCTACGAGCAGTACTTC; CDR3 protein: CASSNGPSYEQYF
D gene: TRBD1; V gene: TRBV3-1; clone size: .; J gene: TRBJ2-1; CDR3 DNA: TGTGCCAGCAGCCCTCTATTCGGACAGGGGTCCAATGAGCAGTTCTTC; CDR3 protein: CASSPLFGQGSNEQFF
D gene: TRBD2; V gene: TRBV11-2; clone size: .; J gene: TRBJ2-3; CDR3 DNA: TGTGCCAGCAGCTCGGTGGGACTAGCGGGAGGGACGCACAGAGACGCGTATTTT; CDR3 protein: CASSSVGLAGGTHRDAYF
D gene: TRBD2; V gene: TRBV5-1; clone size: .; J gene: TRBJ2-7; CDR3 DNA: TGCGCCAGCGGCTCCAACCCGGGACTAGCGGGAGTGGGGCAGTACTTC; CDR3 protein: CASGSNPGLAGVGQYF
D gene: .; V gene: TRBV7-2; clone size: .; J gene: TRBJ2-5; CDR3 DNA: TGTGCCAGCAGCCCTCAACCACTAGGAGAGACCCAGTACTTC; CDR3 protein: CASSPQPLGETQYF
D gene: .; V gene: TRBV7-2; clone size: few; J gene: TRBJ2-1; CDR3 DNA: TGTGCCAGCAGTCCCGGAGGGGGGCTACAGGTATTCAATGAGCAGTTCTTC; CDR3 protein: CASSPGGGLQVFNEQFF
D gene: .; V gene: TRBV2; clone size: .; J gene: TRBJ2-1; CDR3 DNA: TGTGCCAGCAGTGAAGAGCTATACCGCAATGAGCAGTTCTTC; CDR3 protein: CASSEELYRNEQFF
D gene: TRBD1; V gene: TRBV20-1; clone size: .; J gene: TRBJ2-5; CDR3 DNA: TGCAGTGCTGACCACCGGACAGGGGGAGGGGAGACCCAGTACTTC; CDR3 protein: CSADHRTGGGETQYF
D gene: .; V gene: TRBV28; clone size: .; J gene: TRBJ2-1; CDR3 DNA: TGTGCCAGCAGTTTGTCCTCGACACGGGAATACAATGAGCAGTTCTTC; CDR3 protein: CASSLSSTREYNEQFF
D gene: .; V gene: TRBV27; clone size: .; J gene: TRBJ1-2; CDR3 DNA: TGTGCCAGCAGTTTCCCCAATGATAGGATCAACTATGGCTACACCTTC; CDR3 protein: CASSFPNDRINYGYTF
D gene: .; V gene: TRBV4-2; clone size: .; J gene: TRBJ1-2; CDR3 DNA: TGTGCCAGCAGCCCCCAACGGGGAGATCACTATGGCTACACCTTC; CDR3 protein: CASSPQRGDHYGYTF
D gene: .; V gene: TRBV28; clone size: .; J gene: TRBJ2-4; CDR3 DNA: TGTGCCAGCAGTTTAGGTCTTATCTTAGCCAAAAACATTCAGTACTTC; CDR3 protein: CASSLGLILAKNIQYF
D gene: TRBD2; V gene: TRBV6-5; clone size: few; J gene: TRBJ2-7; CDR3 DNA: TGTGCCAGCCGGACTAGCGGGGGTCACGAGCAGTACTTC; CDR3 protein: CASRTSGGHEQYF
D gene: .; V gene: TRBV3-1; clone size: few; J gene: TRBJ1-1; CDR3 DNA: TGTGCCAGCAGCCAAGCAGGCCTCACTGAAGCTTTCTTT; CDR3 protein: CASSQAGLTEAFF
D gene: TRBD1; V gene: TRBV4-1; clone size: .; J gene: TRBJ2-4; CDR3 DNA: TGCGCCAGCAGCTATGGACAGGCTTCCAAAAACATTCAGTACTTC; CDR3 protein: CASSYGQASKNIQYF
D gene: TRBD2; V gene: TRBV28; clone size: once; J gene: TRBJ2-7; CDR3 DNA: TGTGCCAGCAGCCCCCCGGGAGGGGGGGTTTACGAGCAGTACTTC; CDR3 protein: CASSPPGGGVYEQYF
D gene: .; V gene: TRBV10-3; clone size: .; J gene: TRBJ2-7; CDR3 DNA: TGTGCCATCAAGGGGGGCACTACCTACGAGCAGTACTTC; CDR3 protein: CAIKGGTTYEQYF
D gene: .; V gene: TRBV7-9; clone size: many; J gene: TRBJ2-5; CDR3 DNA: TGTGCCAGCAGCCAATACGGGGAGGAGACCCAGTACTTC; CDR3 protein: CASSQYGEETQYF
D gene: .; V gene: TRBV10-3; clone size: few; J gene: TRBJ2-5; CDR3 DNA: TGTGCCATCAGTGAGTCAACGGGATTCCAAGAGACCCAGTACTTC; CDR3 protein: CAISESTGFQETQYF
D gene: TRBD2; V gene: TRBV7-9; clone size: few; J gene: TRBJ2-1; CDR3 DNA: TGTGCCAGCAGCTTGGGGACTAGCGGTAACTCCTACAATGAGCAGTTCTTC; CDR3 protein: CASSLGTSGNSYNEQFF
D gene: .; V gene: TRBV12-3/TRBV12-4; clone size: .; J gene: TRBJ2-2; CDR3 DNA: TGTGCCAGCAGGGGACAGAACACCGGGGAGCTGTTTTTT; CDR3 protein: CASRGQNTGELFF
D gene: .; V gene: TRBV7-9; clone size: .; J gene: TRBJ1-2; CDR3 DNA: TGTGCCAGCAGCCCAACGTCCTATGGCTACACCTTC; CDR3 protein: CASSPTSYGYTF
D gene: .; V gene: TRBV30; clone size: few; J gene: TRBJ2-3; CDR3 DNA: TGTGCCTGGAGTGTACCAGCGGGCCGGGCGTATTTT; CDR3 protein: CAWSVPAGRAYF
D gene: TRBD2; V gene: TRBV7-9; clone size: few; J gene: TRBJ2-1; CDR3 DNA: TGTGCCAGCAGCTTAGGGACTAGCGCAAACAATGAGCAGTTCTTC; CDR3 protein: CASSLGTSANNEQFF
D gene: .; V gene: TRBV12-3/TRBV12-4; clone size: .; J gene: TRBJ1-2; CDR3 DNA: TGTGCCAGCAGCGAGACGGGAGGGCCCTCCTATGGCTACACCTTC; CDR3 protein: CASSETGGPSYGYTF
D gene: TRBD2; V gene: TRBV5-1; clone size: .; J gene: TRBJ2-2; CDR3 DNA: TGCGCCAGCCTTGATAGCGGGAGTAGTAGCACCGGGGAGCTGTTTTTT; CDR3 protein: CASLDSGSSSTGELFF
D gene: .; V gene: TRBV20-1; clone size: .; J gene: TRBJ2-1; CDR3 DNA: TGCAGTGTAGCGCGGGCTGGGAGCTCCTACAATGAGCAGTTCTTC; CDR3 protein: CSVARAGSSYNEQFF
D gene: TRBD1; V gene: TRBV11-3; clone size: .; J gene: TRBJ2-1; CDR3 DNA: TGTGCCAGCAGCTTACGGGGACAGGGCTCCTACAATGAGCAGTTCTTC; CDR3 protein: CASSLRGQGSYNEQFF
D gene: .; V gene: TRBV5-1; clone size: .; J gene: TRBJ2-7; CDR3 DNA: TGCGCCAGCAGTCCCGGGAGTACAATCTACGAGCAGTACTTC; CDR3 protein: CASSPGSTIYEQYF
D gene: TRBD1; V gene: TRBV29-1; clone size: .; J gene: TRBJ2-3; CDR3 DNA: TGCAGCGTTGGACAGGGAGAAAGACACGCGTATTTT; CDR3 protein: CSVGQGERHAYF